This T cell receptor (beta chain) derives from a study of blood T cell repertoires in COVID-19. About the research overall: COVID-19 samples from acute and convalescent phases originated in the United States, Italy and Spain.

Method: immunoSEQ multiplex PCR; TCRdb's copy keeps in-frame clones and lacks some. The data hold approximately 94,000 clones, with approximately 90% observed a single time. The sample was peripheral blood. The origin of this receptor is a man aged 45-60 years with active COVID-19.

This chain's CDR3 is CASSGAGTGKETQYF. The CDR3 DNA follows: TGTGCCAGCAGTGGCGCAGGGACAGGGAAAGAGACCCAGTACTTC. The gene calls are TRBV25-1 and TRBJ2-5; 9 nucleotides line up with TRBD1. The J segment lost 3 bases and the V segment lost 4 bases, leaving 6 bases of the junction unmatched. The CDR3 is made up of 15 amino acids. Germline CDR1 MGHDK, CDR2 SYGVNS.